This entry lists 16 T cell receptor beta chains sequenced from one sample in a study of T cells in localized non-small cell lung cancer. Produced via immunoSEQ multiplex PCR; TCRdb's table is partial and in-frame only. The table has tens of thousands of clones, around 86% seen once. Sequences were derived from PBMCs, sampled before any cancer treatment. Receptors originate from a man aged 40-75 years with stage II squamous cell lung carcinoma.

This clone was seen a single time. The gene calls are TRBV11-3 and TRBJ2-5; 16 bases match TRBD2. Unmatched junction bases numbered 8, after V lost 5 bases and J lost 5 bases. From germline, CDR1 is SGHNT and CDR2 YENEEA. The CDR3 contains 17 residues. The CDR3 is CASSDGTSGRADETQYF. The CDR3, as DNA: TGTGCCAGCAGCGATGGGACTAGCGGGAGGGCCGATGAGACCCAGTACTTC.

This chain joins TRBV5-6 and TRBJ2-2; D call uncertain. V lost 4 bases and J lost 5, with 6 bases in between. Germline CDR1 reads SGHDT; CDR2 reads YYEEEE. This CDR3 has 12 amino acids. The CDR3 reads CASSKPTGELFF. In DNA, the CDR3 is TGTGCCAGCAGCAAACCAACCGGGGAGCTGTTTTTT.

V gene TRBV30 combines with J gene TRBJ1-6; 9 nucleotides line up with TRBD1. Germline assignment: CDR1 GTSNPN and CDR2 SVGIG (reference sequence). V gave up 1 base and J gave up 13 bases; unmatched junction bases: 14. The CDR3 extends over 16 amino acids. CDR3 in DNA: TGTGCCTGGAGTGGAAAACAGGGGGCCAGAATTCCGCCCCTCCACTTT. It yields the protein CAWSGKQGARIPPLHF.

The rearrangement uses TRBV19 and TRBJ2-5; no reliable D call. The germline CDR1 and CDR2 sequences are LNHDA and SQIVND (reference sequence). V dropped 7 bases and J dropped 1 base, with 13 bases sitting between them. This CDR3 is built from 14 residues. The CDR3 DNA reads as TGTGCCAGTACCTCCGGCGAGATCCAAGAGACCCAGTACTTC. Amino acids: CASTSGEIQETQYF. Full variable domain (outside the CDR3, taken from reference TRBV19 and TRBJ2-5): DGGITQSPKYLFRKEGQNVTLSCEQNLNHDAMYWYRQDPGQGLRLIYYSQIVNDFQKGDIAEGYSVSREKKESFPLTVTSAQKNPTAFYLCASTSGEIQETQYFGPGTRLLVL.

This clone has a single count. The chain joins TRBV29-1 to TRBJ2-4, with a tentative D call TRBD2 (5 bases). Trimming pared 6 bases from V and 0 bases from J, leaving 12 bases between. The germline gives CDR1 SQVTM, CDR2 ANQGSEA. The CDR3 is made up of 14 amino acids. The CDR3 spells CSVRETLAKNIQYF. The CDR3 DNA reads as TGCAGCGTAAGGGAGACCTTAGCCAAAAACATTCAGTACTTC.

This sequence joins TRBV7-6 and TRBJ2-3; 10 positions agree with TRBD2. There are 17 residues in the CDR3. The trim removed 0 bases at V and 1 base at J, leaving 4 bases unmatched. Germline V lookup: CDR1 SGHVS, CDR2 FNYEAQ. Written as DNA, the CDR3 is TGTGCCAGCAGCTTAGCCCCCGGGACTAGCGGCACAGATACGCAGTATTTT. It encodes CASSLAPGTSGTDTQYF.

The chain joins TRBV19 to TRBJ1-4; D not resolved. The germline CDR1 and CDR2 sequences are LNHDA and SQIVND (reference sequence). CDR3 length: 13 amino acids. V dropped 3 bases and J dropped 8 bases, with 10 bases sitting between them. Written as DNA, the CDR3 is TGTGCCAGTAGTATGTTCCCTAGGGAAAAACTGTTTTTT. It is translated as CASSMFPREKLFF. Full variable domain (missing parts from reference TRBV19 and TRBJ1-4): DGGITQSPKYLFRKEGQNVTLSCEQNLNHDAMYWYRQDPGQGLRLIYYSQIVNDFQKGDIAEGYSVSREKKESFPLTVTSAQKNPTAFYLCASSMFPREKLFFGSGTQLSVL.

J is TRBJ2-7 and V is TRBV5-1, with D perhaps TRBD1 or TRBD2 (5 bases each). The CDR3 spans 15 residues. In germline, CDR1 is SGHRS, CDR2 YFSETQ. Trimming pared 5 bases from V and 7 bases from J, leaving 22 bases between. CDR3 in amino acids: CASSFYGTALEEQYF. In DNA, the CDR3 is TGCGCCAGCAGTTTTTACGGGACCGCCTTGGAGGAGCAGTACTTC. Variable domain in full (rest from reference TRBV5-1 and TRBJ2-7): KAGVTQTPRYLIKTRGQQVTLSCSPISGHRSVSWYQQTPGQGLQFLFEYFSETQRNKGNFPGRFSGRQFSNSRSEMNVSTLELGDSALYLCASSFYGTALEEQYFGPGTRLTVT.

The J gene is TRBJ2-1, the V gene TRBV5-1, with 10 positions matching TRBD1. V shed 4 bases and J 6 bases; nucleotides not matched to a gene: 4. The CDR3 is 14 residues long. CDR1 and CDR2 (germline): SGHRS, YFSETQ. The CDR3 loop reads CASSPGQGPNEQFF. As DNA, the CDR3 is TGCGCCAGCAGCCCGGGACAGGGGCCCAATGAGCAGTTCTTC.

The chain has TRBV28 and TRBJ2-7; tentatively, D is TRBD1 (5 bases). The CDR3 length is 13 residues. Germline lookup yields CDR1 MDHEN and CDR2 SYDVKM. V was shortened by 11 bases and J by 3 bases, with 17 bases between the two germline ends. The CDR3 sequence: CASSLDIGYEQYF. Here the CDR3 DNA reads TGTGCCTCCTCATTGGACATAGGCTACGAGCAGTACTTC. The whole variable domain, remainder taken from reference TRBV28 and TRBJ2-7, is DVKVTQSSRYLVKRTGEKVFLECVQDMDHENMFWYRQDPGLGLRLIYFSYDVKMKEKGDIPEGYSVSREKKERFSLILESASTNQTSMYLCASSLDIGYEQYFGPGTRLTVT.

The sample holds a few counts of this clone. The V and J genes are TRBV29-1 and TRBJ2-7, with TRBD2 as a possible D gene (5 bases). This CDR3 contains 13 residues. V lost 4 bases and J lost 2, with 12 bases in between. Germline assignment: CDR1 SQVTM and CDR2 ANQGSEA. The CDR3 loop is CSVVGPGTYEQYF. The CDR3 DNA follows: TGCAGCGTTGTAGGCCCCGGGACCTACGAGCAGTACTTC.

This chain joins TRBV7-9 and TRBJ1-5; a possible D gene is TRBD1 (5 bases). The CDR3 sequence is 12 residues long. V shed 6 bases and J shed 7 bases, with 10 bases lying between them. Per the germline V gene, CDR1 is SEHNR and CDR2 is FQNEAQ (reference sequence). CDR3 bases: TGTGCCAGCAGTCCGGGGGAACAGCCCCAGCATTTT. Its translation is CASSPGEQPQHF.

This clone has more than one count but fewer than ten. The chain has TRBV18 and TRBJ2-5; D gene uncertain. V was pared by 6 bases and J by 0 bases, with 5 bases between. CDR3 length: 12 residues. Germline V gene data show CDR1 as KGHSH and CDR2 as LQKENI. The CDR3 is CASSQDQETQYF. CDR3 in DNA: TGTGCCAGCTCCCAGGACCAAGAGACCCAGTACTTC.

By share, this clone ranks as medium-sized. CDR3 protein: CASSVGVTYQETQYF. CDR3 bases: TGTGCCAGCAGCGTAGGAGTCACGTACCAAGAGACCCAGTACTTC. This chain connects TRBV9 to TRBJ2-5, with D unclear. This CDR3 comprises 15 residues. V lost 0 bases, J lost 0 bases, and 9 bases lay in between. Germline lookup yields CDR1 SGDLS and CDR2 YYNGEE. Supplemented by reference TRBV9 and TRBJ2-5, the full variable domain reads DSGVTQTPKHLITATGQRVTLRCSPRSGDLSVYWYQQSLDQGLQFLIQYYNGEERAKGNILERFSAQQFPDLHSELNLSSLELGDSALYFCASSVGVTYQETQYFGPGTRLLVL.

This sequence joins TRBV18 and TRBJ2-7, with 7 bases that match TRBD2. This CDR3 has 14 amino acids. Losses at the gene ends were 3 bases for V and 2 bases for J; bases not matched to a gene: 4. Germline CDR1 reads KGHSH; CDR2 reads LQKENI. The CDR3 nucleotides are TGTGCCAGCTCACCGGGGCGGGAGCCCTACGAGCAGTACTTC. Its protein product is CASSPGREPYEQYF.

The J gene is TRBJ1-5, the V gene TRBV4-1, with 9 bases matching TRBD1. Trimming took 4 bases from V and 6 from J; bases not matched to a gene: 10. Germline CDR1 reads MGHRA; CDR2 reads YSYEKL. There are 16 residues in the CDR3. This chain's CDR3 is CASSPLQGAPGQPQHF. For the CDR3, the DNA is TGCGCCAGCAGCCCGCTACAGGGGGCGCCGGGTCAGCCCCAGCATTTT.